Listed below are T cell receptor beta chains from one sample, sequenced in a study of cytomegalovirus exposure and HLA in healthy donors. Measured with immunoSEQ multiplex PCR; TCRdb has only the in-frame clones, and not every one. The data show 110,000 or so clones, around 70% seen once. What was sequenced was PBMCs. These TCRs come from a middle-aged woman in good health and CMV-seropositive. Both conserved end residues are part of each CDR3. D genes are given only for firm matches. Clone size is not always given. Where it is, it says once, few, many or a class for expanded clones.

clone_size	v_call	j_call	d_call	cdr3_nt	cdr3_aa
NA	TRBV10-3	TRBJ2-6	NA	TGTGCCATCAGGGGGGCAGGGGACCCCCAGGCCAACGTCCTGACTTTC	CAIRGAGDPQANVLTF
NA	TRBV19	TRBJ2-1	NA	TGTGCCAGTAGTTCCCGATTGACTAGTCCGTGGCAGTTCTTC	CASSSRLTSPWQFF
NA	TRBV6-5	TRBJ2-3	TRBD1	TGTGCCAGCAGTTACTCCGGACAGGGTAGCACAGATACGCAGTATTTT	CASSYSGQGSTDTQYF
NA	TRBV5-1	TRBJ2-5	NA	TGCGCCAGCAGCTTGGGGGGGCAGACAGGAGCACAAGAGACCCAGTACTTC	CASSLGGQTGAQETQYF
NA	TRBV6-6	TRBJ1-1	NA	TGTGCCAGCAGTACAGGCGCGCCGAACACTGAAGCTTTCTTT	CASSTGAPNTEAFF
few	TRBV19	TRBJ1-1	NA	TGTGCCAGTAGTATAGAACCCCGGAACAGGGCGCGCCATGAAGCTTTCTTT	CASSIEPRNRARHEAFF
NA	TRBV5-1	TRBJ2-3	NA	TGCGCCAGTCATCTGGGACTCCCCACAGATACGCAGTATTTT	CASHLGLPTDTQYF
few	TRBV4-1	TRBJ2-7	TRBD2	TGCGCCAGCAGCCTGGTCGGGACTAGCGGGAGAAACGAGCAGTACTTC	CASSLVGTSGRNEQYF
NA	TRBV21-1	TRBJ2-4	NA	TGTGCCAGCAGCAAATACGCTCCCCTCCGGACAGTCCGAGCCAAAAACATTCAGTACTTC	CASSKYAPLRTVRAKNIQYF
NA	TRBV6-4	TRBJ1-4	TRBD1	TGTGCCAGCAGAGATACAGGGGGACCTAATGAAAAACTGTTTTTT	CASRDTGGPNEKLFF
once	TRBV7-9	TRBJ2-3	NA	TGTGCCAGCAGCTGGGGCGGGGGCGGGGTGGGCTTCACAGATACGCAGTATTTT	CASSWGGGGVGFTDTQYF
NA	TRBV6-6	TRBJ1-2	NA	TGTGCCAGCAGTTACGCCGGGAGCGGGAATGGCTACACCTTC	CASSYAGSGNGYTF
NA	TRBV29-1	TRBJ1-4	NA	TGCAGCGTTGCTGACAGGAGTCTTAATGAAAAACTGTTTTTT	CSVADRSLNEKLFF
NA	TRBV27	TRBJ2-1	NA	TGTGCCAGCAGTCCTCCCACCAGGCAAGGGAGGTCCTACAATGAGCAGTTCTTC	CASSPPTRQGRSYNEQFF
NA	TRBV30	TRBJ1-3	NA	TGTGCCTGGAGCAGGGCAGGTGGAAACACCATATATTTT	CAWSRAGGNTIYF
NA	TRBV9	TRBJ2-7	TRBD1	TGTGCCAGCAGCGTGGAGCCGGGACAGGGGGTAGAGCAGTACTTC	CASSVEPGQGVEQYF
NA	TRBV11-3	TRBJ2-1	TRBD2	TGTGCCAGCAGCCGACTAGCGGGAGACCCGAGCTCCTACAATGAGCAGTTCTTC	CASSRLAGDPSSYNEQFF
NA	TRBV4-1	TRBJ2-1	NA	TGCGCCAGCAGCCAAGAAGGGGAAGGGCTCTACAATGAGCAGTTCTTC	CASSQEGEGLYNEQFF
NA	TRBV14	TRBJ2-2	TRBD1	TGTGCCAGCAGACCAACAGACAGGGGAGGCGGGGAGCTGTTTTTT	CASRPTDRGGGELFF
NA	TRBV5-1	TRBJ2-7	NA	TGCGCCAGCAGCCGTGGCAGGGATTACGAGCAGTACTTC	CASSRGRDYEQYF
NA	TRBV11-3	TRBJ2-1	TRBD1	TGTGCCAGCAGGGGAGGGACAGGGGACTACAATGAGCAGTTCTTC	CASRGGTGDYNEQFF
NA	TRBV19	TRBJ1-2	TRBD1	TGTGCCAGTATCTCCACCCATCTGACAGGGAGCAGGTATGGCTACACCTTC	CASISTHLTGSRYGYTF
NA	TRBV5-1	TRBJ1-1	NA	TGCGCCAGCAGCTTGGAAGGGGCGGCGACTGAAGCTTTCTTT	CASSLEGAATEAFF
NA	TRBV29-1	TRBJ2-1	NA	TGCAGCGTTGAAGATCGGTCGCTAGCAGCCTACAATGAGCAGTTCTTC	CSVEDRSLAAYNEQFF
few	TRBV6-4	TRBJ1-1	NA	TGTGCCAGCAGTGACTCGAAGGCAGGGGTGAACACTGAAGCTTTCTTT	CASSDSKAGVNTEAFF
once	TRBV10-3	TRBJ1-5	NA	TGTACCACCAGTGAGTCGGGAGATCAGCCCCAGCATTTT	CTTSESGDQPQHF
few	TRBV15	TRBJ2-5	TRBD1	TGTGCCACCAGCAGAGGCGACAGGGGGCGCGGAGAGACCCAGTACTTC	CATSRGDRGRGETQYF
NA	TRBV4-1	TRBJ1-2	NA	TGCGCCAGCAGCTTACCGGGACAAAGGGGCTACACCTTC	CASSLPGQRGYTF
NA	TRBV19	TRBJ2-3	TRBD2	TGTGCCAGTAGTATGGGACTATTCCCCACAGATACGCAGTATTTT	CASSMGLFPTDTQYF
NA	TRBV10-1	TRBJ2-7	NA	TGCGCCAGCAGTAAACCAAGAACTGGGCCATCCTACGAGCAGTACTTC	CASSKPRTGPSYEQYF
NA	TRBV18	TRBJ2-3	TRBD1	TGTGCCAGCTCACAAGGCAGGGGGTCCGGTCCTTACACAGATACGCAGTATTTT	CASSQGRGSGPYTDTQYF
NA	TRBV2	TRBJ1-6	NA	TGTGCCAGCAGTGAAACAGTCTTCGGCTCCTATAATTCACCCCTCCACTTT	CASSETVFGSYNSPLHF
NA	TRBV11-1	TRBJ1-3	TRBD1	TGTGCCAGCAGCTTTCGACCGGGACAGGTTGGCTCTGGAAACACCATATATTTT	CASSFRPGQVGSGNTIYF
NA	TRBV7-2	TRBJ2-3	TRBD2	TGTGCCAGCAGCTTAGAGGGGGGAGGACTAGCGGGAAGCACAGATACGCAGTATTTT	CASSLEGGGLAGSTDTQYF
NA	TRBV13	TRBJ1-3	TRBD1	TGTGCCAGCAGTAAAGGGACAGGGCTGTTTGGAAACACCATATATTTT	CASSKGTGLFGNTIYF
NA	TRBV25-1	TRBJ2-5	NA	TGTGCCAGCAGTGATCTTCCGACCCAGTACTTC	CASSDLPTQYF
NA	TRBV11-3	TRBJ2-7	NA	TGTGCCAGCAGCTTAGGCGGGGTCTACGAGCAGTACTTC	CASSLGGVYEQYF
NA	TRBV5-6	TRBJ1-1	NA	TGTGCCAGCAGCCCCGGGGGGGGCGGAAAAGCTTTCTTT	CASSPGGGGKAFF
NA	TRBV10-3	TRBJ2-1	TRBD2	TGTGCCATCAGTGAGGTAGCGGGAGGGTCCTACAATGAGCAGTTCTTC	CAISEVAGGSYNEQFF
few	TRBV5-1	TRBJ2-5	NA	TGCGCCACCTCCCCCCCTGGAGGAGAGACCCAGTACTTC	CATSPPGGETQYF
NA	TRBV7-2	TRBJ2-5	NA	TGTGCCAGCAGCTTAGCTGGGGGGGCCGTGGAGACCCAGTACTTC	CASSLAGGAVETQYF
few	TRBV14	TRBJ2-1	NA	TGTGCCAGCAGCCACCCGGGCCACAGGGATGAGCAGTTCTTC	CASSHPGHRDEQFF